The clone carrying this T cell receptor beta chain was counted a few times. Antigen: not known. The data are from a study of identical twins. Findings and caveats of the study: There was an excess of low generation probability in the out-of-frame alpha sequences that twins shared. Analyses of zero insertions could be partly confounded by invariant MAIT and iNKT cells.

Donors uniformly comprised healthy Caucasians. TCRdb re-called the 5' RACE reads through MiXCR, storing one row per CDR3 protein. The sample holds approximately 260,000 distinct CDR3 sequences, approximately 8.3% seen once. The germline V and J ends were trimmed by 2 bases and 5 bases, with 9 bases remaining between them. The length of the CDR3 is 13 residues. The germline gives CDR1 DFQATT, CDR2 SNEGSKA (reference sequence). The same sample was also studied in work on yellow fever vaccine responses in identical twins.

The specimen was CD8+ T cells sorted from blood. The V call is TRBV20-1, the J call TRBJ2-2; D remains ambiguous. The receptor's source is a woman aged 18-29 years in good health. In nucleotides, the CDR3 is TGCAGTGCTAGACACGTACAAACCGGGGAGCTGTTTTTT. Translating it yields CSARHVQTGELFF.